The sequence of this TCR beta chain was determined in a study of blood T cell repertoires in COVID-19. Study at large: T cells, B-cell-depleted T cells, or PBMCs provided the cDNA or gDNA that served as material.

This CDR3 contains 14 residues. The germline gives CDR1 MNHNY, CDR2 SVGAGI (reference sequence). The germline V and J ends were trimmed by 6 bases and 0 bases, with 9 bases remaining between them. Methods used by the authors: Nucleated cell counts were estimated from reference gene primer amplification. TCRdb's table, derived via immunoSEQ multiplex PCR, lists solely in-frame clones and lacks some. V and J calls and clone size are given by that table; D and trimming were obtained from the DNA. The sample has 80,000 to 90,000 clones, over 75% seen once. The source is a woman between 70 and 85 years old with acute or convalescent COVID-19. The chain combines TRBV6-6 with TRBJ1-5, with a weak D call TRBD1 (5 bases). The sequenced sample was peripheral blood. Here the CDR3 reads CASSQGFSNQPQHF. The CDR3 DNA sequence: TGTGCCAGCAGCCAGGGTTTTAGCAATCAGCCCCAGCATTTT.